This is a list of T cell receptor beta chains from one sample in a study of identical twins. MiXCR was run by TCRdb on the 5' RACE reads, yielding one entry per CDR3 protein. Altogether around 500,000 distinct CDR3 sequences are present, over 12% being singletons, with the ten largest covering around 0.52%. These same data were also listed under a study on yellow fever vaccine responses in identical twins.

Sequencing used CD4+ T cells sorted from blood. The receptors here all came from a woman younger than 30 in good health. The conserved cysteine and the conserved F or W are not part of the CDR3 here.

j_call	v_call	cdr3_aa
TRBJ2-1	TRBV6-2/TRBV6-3	ASGQAYNEQF
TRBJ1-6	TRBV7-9	ASSPDRGPNSPLH
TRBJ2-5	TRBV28	ASSSPSGGQETQY
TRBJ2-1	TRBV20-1	SAEKLATAYNEQF
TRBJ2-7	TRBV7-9	ASSLVGSHYEQY
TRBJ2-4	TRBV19	ASSPVMSKNIQY
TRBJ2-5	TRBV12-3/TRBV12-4	ASSSRGALGTQY
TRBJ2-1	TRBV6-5	ASSYSGVPSGRAWNEQF
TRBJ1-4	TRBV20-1	SARMGGPQLWEKLF
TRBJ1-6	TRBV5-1	ASSLGSGNNSPLH
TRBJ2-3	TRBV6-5	ASSSLAGLGDTQY
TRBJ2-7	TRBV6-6	ASRRDSTYEQY
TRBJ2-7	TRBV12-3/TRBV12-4	ASSLSGTAYEQY